The 10 T cell receptor beta chains in this list originate from one sample, sequenced in a study of blood T cell repertoires in COVID-19. TCRdb keeps only in-frame clones here, not all; method: immunoSEQ multiplex PCR. Among fewer than 250,000 clones, roughly 90% were seen once, and the ten largest hold about 4.8%. The sample taken for sequencing was peripheral blood. Receptors originate from a woman between 35 and 50 years old with acute or convalescent COVID-19.

This sequence joins TRBV9 and TRBJ2-1, with 7 bases matching TRBD2. Germline V gene lookup returns CDR1 SGDLS and CDR2 YYNGEE. The V and J ends lost 1 base and 6 bases, in that order; junction bases with no gene match: 7. The CDR3 is 15 amino acids. This CDR3 is CASSVRSSGPNEQFF. DNA for the CDR3: TGTGCCAGCAGCGTAAGGTCTAGCGGACCCAATGAGCAGTTCTTC.

The chain combines TRBV13 with TRBJ2-3, with D perhaps TRBD1 (5 bases). Germline V CDR1 and CDR2: PRHDT, FYEKMQ (reference sequence). The CDR3 runs 17 residues. Between the trimmed V and J ends, which lost 3 bases and 3 bases, there was a span of 19 bases. Here the CDR3 reads CASSFPKTGHRTDTQYF. The CDR3 DNA is TGTGCCAGCAGCTTCCCTAAAACAGGTCACCGAACAGATACGCAGTATTTT.

V usage is TRBV5-1 and J usage is TRBJ2-3; TRBD1 matches 7 bases. The CDR3 runs to 16 residues. V gave up 3 bases and J gave up 0 bases; unmatched junction bases: 7. CDR1 and CDR2 (germline): SGHRS, YFSETQ. The CDR3 here is CASSWTGPPSTDTQYF. As DNA, the CDR3 is TGCGCCAGCAGCTGGACAGGTCCTCCTAGCACAGATACGCAGTATTTT. Using reference TRBV5-1 and TRBJ2-3 for the parts outside the CDR3, the full variable domain is KAGVTQTPRYLIKTRGQQVTLSCSPISGHRSVSWYQQTPGQGLQFLFEYFSETQRNKGNFPGRFSGRQFSNSRSEMNVSTLELGDSALYLCASSWTGPPSTDTQYFGPGTRLTVL.

The count of this clone is one. The V gene is TRBV19, the J gene TRBJ1-2; D not certain. The CDR3 spans 14 residues. CDR1 is LNHDA and CDR2 is SQIVND in the germline V gene (reference sequence). Deletions cut 8 bases from V and 7 bases from J, with 20 bases between. The CDR3 nucleotides are TGTGCCAGTGGTAAGGGCCGCGTGGGGAGTGGCTACACCTTC. It translates to CASGKGRVGSGYTF.

The chain is built from TRBV7-3 and TRBJ1-1, with 7 bases that match TRBD1. V shed 6 bases and J 3 bases; nucleotides not matched to a gene: 4. The CDR3 is made up of 13 amino acids. The germline V gene has CDR1 SGHTA and CDR2 FQGTGA. The CDR3 DNA reads as TGTGCCAGCAGACGACAGGGAGACACTGAAGCTTTCTTT. This translates into CASRRQGDTEAFF.

The chain employs TRBV5-1 and TRBJ2-1; 8 bases agree with TRBD1. The CDR3 is made up of 14 amino acids. Per the germline V gene, CDR1 is SGHRS and CDR2 is YFSETQ. V was pared by 2 bases and J by 9 bases, with 7 bases of the junction left unmatched. As DNA, the CDR3 is TGCGCCAGCAGCTTCCGGACAGGGATCAGTGAGCAGTTCTTC. It yields the protein CASSFRTGISEQFF.

The CDR3 DNA follows: TGTGCCACCAGTGATCAATCCAGGGGAAGCACAGATACGCAGTATTTT. Its translation: CATSDQSRGSTDTQYF. This chain joins TRBV24-1 and TRBJ2-3; possibly TRBD1 for D (6 bases). Germline V lookup: CDR1 KGHDR, CDR2 SFDVKD. This CDR3 contains 16 residues. Trimming stripped 3 bases from V and 0 bases from J, with 12 bases between.

This clone occurred once. V usage is TRBV1 and J usage is TRBJ1-2. TRBV1 has pseudogene status. This CDR3 is 14 amino acids long. CDR3 residues: CTSSQGPYDNPGTF. The CDR3 bases are TGCACCAGCAGCCAGGGTCCTTATGACAACCCGGGGACCTTC.

This clone occurred a few times. This rearrangement joins TRBV2 to TRBJ2-5, with TRBD2 as a possible D gene (7 bases). The CDR3 loop spans 15 amino acids. Per the germline V gene, CDR1 is SNHLY and CDR2 is FYNNEI. Trimming left V 1 base short and J 5 bases short, with 14 bases between. The CDR3 protein is CASSEVGRGGETQYF. CDR3 DNA: TGTGCCAGCAGTGAAGTTGGCAGGGGAGGGGAGACCCAGTACTTC.

The gene calls are TRBV30 and TRBJ1-6; D might be TRBD1 (5 bases). Trimming took 5 bases from V and 7 from J, leaving 15 bases between them. The CDR3 consists of 14 residues. Germline CDR1 GTSNPN, CDR2 SVGIG (reference sequence). The CDR3 loop is CAWGLPNRNSPLHF. The DNA of the CDR3 is TGTGCCTGGGGCCTCCCCAACAGGAATTCACCCCTCCACTTT.